The next 27 T cell receptor beta chains were all read from a single sample in a study of cytomegalovirus exposure and HLA in healthy donors. The primer mix had 60 Vbeta and 13 Jbeta primers. Clones were read by immunoSEQ multiplex PCR, and TCRdb kept only the in-frame ones, dropping some. This sample yields approximately 200,000 clones, of which 60% to 80% are seen a single time; 1.6% belongs to the top ten. The specimen was PBMCs. The receptors originated from a woman aged 18-29 years in good health and CMV-seronegative.

V gene TRBV5-1 combines with J gene TRBJ2-1, with 10 bases fitting TRBD2. Unmatched junction bases numbered 8, after V lost 5 bases and J lost 3 bases. Germline CDR1 reads SGHRS; CDR2 reads YFSETQ. The CDR3 totals 16 residues. The CDR3 loop is CASSVIVAGGYNEQFF. In nucleotides, the CDR3 is TGCGCCAGCAGTGTTATTGTAGCGGGAGGCTACAATGAGCAGTTCTTC.

This clone was observed a handful of times. The chain combines TRBV10-3 with TRBJ2-2, with TRBD1 matching 9 bases. There are 16 residues in the CDR3. Trimming cost V 6 bases and J 3 bases; bases outside gene matches: 8. Per germline, CDR1 ENHRY and CDR2 SYGVKD. In nucleotides, the CDR3 is TGTGCCATCAGACGAGAGGGACAGGGTTACACCGGGGAGCTGTTTTTT. It translates to CAIRREGQGYTGELFF.

This sequence joins TRBV6-6 and TRBJ1-4; the match to TRBD1 covers 10 bases. CDR3 length: 14 amino acids. Looked up from germline, CDR1 is MNHNY and CDR2 is SVGAGI (reference sequence). V was pared by 6 bases and J by 7 bases, with 5 bases of the junction left unmatched. DNA for the CDR3: TGTGCCAGCAGCAATCGGACAGGGGGTGAAAAACTGTTTTTT. Translation gives CASSNRTGGEKLFF.

The chain couples TRBV18 to TRBJ1-2; 9 bases align to TRBD1. Germline assignment: CDR1 KGHSH and CDR2 LQKENI. V shed 5 bases and J 5 bases; nucleotides not matched to a gene: 9. CDR3 size: 15 residues. The CDR3 nucleotides read TGTGCCAGCTCAAACCAAACTGACAGGGGGTATGGCTACACCTTC. This translates into CASSNQTDRGYGYTF.

J is TRBJ1-3 and V is TRBV25-1; D gene unclear. Germline V gives CDR1 MGHDK, CDR2 SYGVNS. Trimming removed 4 bases from V and 4 bases from J, with 11 bases in between. This CDR3 is built from 14 residues. In DNA form, the CDR3 reads TGTGCCAGCAGTGTTCCGGAGGTCGGAAACACCATATATTTT. Encoded protein: CASSVPEVGNTIYF.

The V gene is TRBV5-1, the J gene TRBJ2-2; D remains ambiguous. The CDR3 runs to 15 residues. Germline V CDR1 and CDR2: SGHRS, YFSETQ. The V end lost 0 bases, the J end lost 1 base, and 7 bases lay between the germline ends. The CDR3 region has the DNA TGCGCCAGCAGCTTGGGAGGCGGGAACACCGGGGAGCTGTTTTTT. This translates into CASSLGGGNTGELFF.

V and J are TRBV27 and TRBJ2-7; D uncertain. CDR3 length: 14 amino acids. Trimming stripped 3 bases from V and 6 bases from J, with 15 bases between. Germline V gene lookup returns CDR1 MNHEY and CDR2 SMNVEV (reference sequence). The CDR3 loop is CASSFGELLSEQYF. CDR3 coding DNA: TGTGCCAGCAGTTTCGGAGAACTCCTTAGCGAGCAGTACTTC.

The V call is TRBV19, the J call TRBJ2-1; 7 bases match TRBD2. From germline, CDR1 is LNHDA and CDR2 SQIVND (reference sequence). The CDR3 extends over 16 amino acids. V lost 3 bases and J lost 7; bases outside the gene matches: 12. The CDR3 nucleotides are TGTGCCAGTAGTATCGGGTCCCTCGGGGGGTGGAATGAGCAGTTCTTC. As protein: CASSIGSLGGWNEQFF. Full variable domain (remainder filled in from reference TRBV19 and TRBJ2-1): DGGITQSPKYLFRKEGQNVTLSCEQNLNHDAMYWYRQDPGQGLRLIYYSQIVNDFQKGDIAEGYSVSREKKESFPLTVTSAQKNPTAFYLCASSIGSLGGWNEQFFGPGTRLTVL.

V is TRBV5-5 and J is TRBJ2-1, with D perhaps matching TRBD2 (6 bases). V was clipped by 4 bases and J by 2 bases, with 16 bases between them. The CDR3 is 16 amino acids. The germline V gene encodes CDR1 SGHKS and CDR2 YYEKEE (reference sequence). The DNA of the CDR3 is TGTGCCAGCAGCCTGGGGGGAGGCACCCCCTACAATGAGCAGTTCTTC. It codes for CASSLGGGTPYNEQFF.

The chain uses TRBV10-1 and TRBJ1-2; the match to TRBD1 covers 8 bases. This CDR3 has 14 residues. Germline CDR1 WNHNN, CDR2 SYGVQD (reference sequence). Trimming took 2 bases from V and 3 from J; bases not matched to a gene: 2. The CDR3 sequence is CASSEGQGYYGYTF. As DNA, the CDR3 is TGCGCCAGCAGTGAGGGACAGGGCTACTATGGCTACACCTTC.

This sequence joins TRBV28 and TRBJ1-6, with D perhaps TRBD1 (5 bases). Deletions cut 6 bases from V and 11 bases from J, with 11 bases between. This CDR3 is built from 12 residues. Germline V gives CDR1 MDHEN, CDR2 SYDVKM. Here the CDR3 reads CASRDPRAPLHF. The CDR3 DNA is TGTGCCAGCAGAGACCCCAGGGCACCCCTCCACTTT.

The chain has TRBV2 and TRBJ1-5; a weak D match, TRBD1 (5 bases). Germline values: CDR1 SNHLY, CDR2 FYNNEI. This CDR3 is 15 amino acids long. V lost 1 base to trimming and J lost 4 bases, with 11 bases between them. The CDR3 nucleotides are TGTGCCAGCAGTGAAGACCACCGGGGGAATCAGCCCCAGCATTTT. Its translation is CASSEDHRGNQPQHF.

This clone has more than one count but fewer than ten. The chain joins TRBV29-1 to TRBJ2-1; D might be TRBD2 (7 bases). The CDR3 has 14 residues. Trimming took off 3 bases at V and 8 bases at J, with 17 bases between the two ends. Germline V lookup: CDR1 SQVTM, CDR2 ANQGSEA. The CDR3 region has the DNA TGCAGCGTTGAGAAAATAGGGGGGGTTGATGAGCAGTTCTTC. This translates into CSVEKIGGVDEQFF.

The V and J genes are TRBV9 and TRBJ2-7; weak D call: TRBD2 (5 bases). Germline CDR1 reads SGDLS; CDR2 reads YYNGEE. The CDR3 is made up of 15 amino acids. The V end lost 1 base, the J end lost 0 bases, and 11 bases lay between the germline ends. The CDR3 region is CASSVQGGASYEQYF. CDR3 in DNA: TGTGCCAGCAGCGTACAAGGAGGAGCCTCCTACGAGCAGTACTTC.

The chain couples TRBV7-9 to TRBJ1-4; TRBD1 is a possible D gene (5 bases). The CDR3 covers 17 residues. V shed 5 bases and J shed 1 base, with 17 bases lying between them. Germline CDR1 is SEHNR and CDR2 is FQNEAQ (reference sequence). CDR3 protein: CASSLLPRDRTNEKLFF. CDR3 DNA sequence: TGTGCCAGCAGCCTTTTACCCAGGGATCGAACTAATGAAAAACTGTTTTTT.

The chain combines TRBV4-1 with TRBJ2-6; 9 bases line up with TRBD1. Trimming cost V 0 bases and J 4 bases; bases outside gene matches: 7. This CDR3 is 18 amino acids long. Germline V CDR1 and CDR2: MGHRA, YSYEKL. CDR3 nucleotide sequence: TGCGCCAGCAGCCAAGAAGGACAGGGGATCCCCGGGGCCAACGTCCTGACTTTC. It yields the protein CASSQEGQGIPGANVLTF.

The rearrangement links TRBV9 to TRBJ2-5, with D possibly being TRBD1 (7 bases). From germline, CDR1 is SGDLS and CDR2 YYNGEE. V was shortened by 6 bases and J by 4 bases, with 16 bases between the two germline ends. The CDR3 length is 14 residues. The CDR3 protein is CASNFQGGPETQYF. In DNA, the CDR3 is TGTGCCAGCAACTTCCAGGGGGGCCCAGAGACCCAGTACTTC.

The J gene is TRBJ1-6, the V gene TRBV18; TRBD1 might be the D (6 bases). Germline V gives CDR1 KGHSH, CDR2 LQKENI. The CDR3 covers 17 residues. V dropped 0 bases and J dropped 7 bases, with 16 bases sitting between them. The CDR3 region is CASSPPGDTRGNSPLHF. The CDR3 DNA follows: TGTGCCAGCTCACCACCTGGGGACACCCGGGGCAATTCACCCCTCCACTTT.

As concerns this clone: Sequence at one end of the junction differs from germline and may be a read error. The chain joins TRBV7-7 to TRBJ2-2, with D perhaps TRBD2 (6 bases). The CDR3 is 13 amino acids. In germline, CDR1 is SSHAT, CDR2 FNYEAQ (reference sequence). Here the CDR3 reads CASSRGRTGELFF. The CDR3, as DNA: TGTGCTAGCAGCCGGGGGAGGACCGGGGAGCTGTTTTTT.

The rearrangement joins TRBV7-2 to TRBJ2-3; tentatively, D is TRBD2 (6 bases). This CDR3 is built from 15 residues. The germline V gene has CDR1 SGHTA and CDR2 FQGNSA. Trimming pared 5 bases from V and 2 bases from J, leaving 14 bases between. The CDR3 loop is CASSPIADPTDTQYF. The CDR3 coding sequence is TGTGCCAGCAGCCCAATAGCGGACCCCACAGATACGCAGTATTTT.

The gene calls are TRBV18 and TRBJ1-6; weak D call: TRBD1 (5 bases). The V gene lost 3 bases and the J gene lost 8 bases, with 17 bases spanning the gap. This CDR3 is built from 16 residues. In germline, CDR1 is KGHSH, CDR2 LQKENI. CDR3 sequence: CASSPGTGRVDSPLHF. Here the CDR3 DNA reads TGTGCCAGCTCACCCGGGACGGGGAGGGTTGATTCACCCCTCCACTTT.

This clone has just one count. Here the CDR3 reads CASSDRPGNTEAFF. In nucleotides, the CDR3 is TGTGCCAGCAGTGACAGGCCAGGGAACACTGAAGCTTTCTTT. The chain is built from TRBV2 and TRBJ1-1; D call uncertain. Germline loops: CDR1 SNHLY, CDR2 FYNNEI. V was cut by 3 bases and J by 1 base, with 9 bases left in between. The CDR3 covers 14 residues.

The V and J genes are TRBV6-5 and TRBJ2-7; 9 bases agree with TRBD2. This CDR3 comprises 15 residues. With 5 bases clipped from V and 7 bases from J, the junction kept 12 bases outside the gene matches. Germline CDR1 is MNHEY and CDR2 is SVGAGI. The CDR3 DNA is TGTGCCAGCAGTCCCGCGGCGGGAGGGCCACGGGAGCAGTACTTC. As protein: CASSPAAGGPREQYF.

V is TRBV5-1 and J is TRBJ1-3; 10 bases fit TRBD1. CDR1 is SGHRS, CDR2 YFSETQ, per germline. The V gene end was trimmed by 3 bases and the J gene end by 1 base; junction bases not matched to a gene: 7. The CDR3 has 17 residues. CDR3 in DNA: TGCGCCAGCAGCTGGGGACAGGGGCGATTTTCTGGAAACACCATATATTTT. Its protein product is CASSWGQGRFSGNTIYF.

This rearrangement joins TRBV9 to TRBJ2-3, with 7 bases lining up with TRBD1. Per the germline V gene, CDR1 is SGDLS and CDR2 is YYNGEE. This CDR3 region has 15 residues. J was trimmed by 4 bases and V by 4 bases; bases with no gene match: 9. In DNA form, the CDR3 reads TGTGCCAGCAGCCCCCGGGACAGAATAGCAGATACGCAGTATTTT. It encodes CASSPRDRIADTQYF.

This chain connects TRBV10-3 to TRBJ2-2, with a tentative D call TRBD2 (6 bases). Trimming removed 11 bases at V and 3 bases at J, with 13 bases between. Germline V CDR1 and CDR2: ENHRY, SYGVKD. The CDR3 is made up of 13 amino acids. The CDR3 loop reads CAVWRGDTGELFF. The CDR3 region has the DNA TGTGCCGTATGGAGGGGTGACACCGGGGAGCTGTTTTTT.

The chain uses TRBV5-3 and TRBJ2-2, with a possible D match to TRBD2 (6 bases). TRBV5-3 is an open reading frame, and its role is uncertain. V was cut by 0 bases and J by 0 bases, with 15 bases left in between. This CDR3 is 18 amino acids long. The CDR3 DNA follows: TGTGCCAGAAGCTTGGTGGGGGGAAACCCTTCGAACACCGGGGAGCTGTTTTTT. Its translation is CARSLVGGNPSNTGELFF.